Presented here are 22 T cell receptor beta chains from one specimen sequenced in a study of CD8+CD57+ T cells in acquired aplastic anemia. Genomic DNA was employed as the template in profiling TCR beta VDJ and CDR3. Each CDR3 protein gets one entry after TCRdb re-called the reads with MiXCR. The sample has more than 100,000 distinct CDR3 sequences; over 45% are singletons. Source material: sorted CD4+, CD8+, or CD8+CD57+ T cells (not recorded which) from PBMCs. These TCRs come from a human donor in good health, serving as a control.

CDR3 nucleotide sequence: TGTGCCCGCACCAGAGGCCCAGGGCGGGACTATGGCTACACCTTC. Translated: CARTRGPGRDYGYTF. The chain recombines TRBV7-2 with TRBJ1-2; D may be TRBD1 (5 bases). Trimming took 11 bases from V and 3 from J, leaving 22 bases between them. CDR3 length equals 15 residues. Germline values: CDR1 SGHTA, CDR2 FQGNSA.

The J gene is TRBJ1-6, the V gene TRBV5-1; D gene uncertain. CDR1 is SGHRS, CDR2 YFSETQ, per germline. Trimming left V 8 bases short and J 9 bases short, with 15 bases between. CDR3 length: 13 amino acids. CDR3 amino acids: CASTSWVGSPLHF. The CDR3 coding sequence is TGCGCCAGTACTAGCTGGGTGGGTTCACCCCTCCACTTT.

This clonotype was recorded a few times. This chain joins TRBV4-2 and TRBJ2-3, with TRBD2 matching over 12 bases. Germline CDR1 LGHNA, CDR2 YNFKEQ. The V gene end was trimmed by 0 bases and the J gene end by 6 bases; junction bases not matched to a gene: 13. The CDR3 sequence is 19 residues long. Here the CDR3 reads CASSQDPSGGARATDTQYF. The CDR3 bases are TGTGCCAGCAGCCAAGATCCTAGCGGGGGGGCCCGGGCAACGGATACGCAGTATTTT.

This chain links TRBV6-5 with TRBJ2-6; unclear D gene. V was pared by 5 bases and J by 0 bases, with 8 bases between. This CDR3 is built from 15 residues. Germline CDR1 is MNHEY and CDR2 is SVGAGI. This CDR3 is CASSPGPSGANVLTF. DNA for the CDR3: TGTGCCAGCAGTCCTGGTCCCTCTGGGGCCAACGTCCTGACTTTC.

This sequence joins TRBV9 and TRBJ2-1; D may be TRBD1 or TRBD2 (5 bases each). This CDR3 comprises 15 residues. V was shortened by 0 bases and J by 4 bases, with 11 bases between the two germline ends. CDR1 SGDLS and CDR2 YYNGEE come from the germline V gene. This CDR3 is CASSVDGTDYNEQFF. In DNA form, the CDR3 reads TGTGCCAGCAGCGTAGATGGGACGGATTACAATGAGCAGTTCTTC. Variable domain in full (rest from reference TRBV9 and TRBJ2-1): DSGVTQTPKHLITATGQRVTLRCSPRSGDLSVYWYQQSLDQGLQFLIQYYNGEERAKGNILERFSAQQFPDLHSELNLSSLELGDSALYFCASSVDGTDYNEQFFGPGTRLTVL.

The CDR3 here is CASRADRFGYTF. The CDR3 DNA reads TGTGCCAGCAGAGCGGACAGGTTTGGCTACACCTTC. The chain uses TRBV2 and TRBJ1-2; 7 bases map to TRBD1. Germline lookup yields CDR1 SNHLY and CDR2 FYNNEI. CDR3 length: 12 residues. V trimming: 6 bases; J trimming: 7 bases; junction bases outside the gene matches: 5.

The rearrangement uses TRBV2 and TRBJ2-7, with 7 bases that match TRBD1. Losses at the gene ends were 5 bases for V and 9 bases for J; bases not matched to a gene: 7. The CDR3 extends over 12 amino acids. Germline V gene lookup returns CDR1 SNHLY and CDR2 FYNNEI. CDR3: CASSRQGMGQYF. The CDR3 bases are TGTGCCAGCAGTCGACAGGGAATGGGGCAGTACTTC.

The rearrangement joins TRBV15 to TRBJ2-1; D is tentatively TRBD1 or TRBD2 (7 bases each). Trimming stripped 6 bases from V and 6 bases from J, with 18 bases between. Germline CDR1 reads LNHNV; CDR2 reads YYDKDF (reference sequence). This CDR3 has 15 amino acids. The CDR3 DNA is TGTGCCACCAGTCCGACGAGGGAGGGGGCCAATGAGCAGTTCTTC. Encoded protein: CATSPTREGANEQFF.

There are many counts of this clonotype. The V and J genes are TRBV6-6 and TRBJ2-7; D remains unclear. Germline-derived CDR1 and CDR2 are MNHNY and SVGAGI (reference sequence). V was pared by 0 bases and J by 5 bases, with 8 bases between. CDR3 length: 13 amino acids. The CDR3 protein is CASSYSTPHEQYF. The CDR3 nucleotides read TGTGCCAGCAGTTACTCCACCCCCCACGAGCAGTACTTC.

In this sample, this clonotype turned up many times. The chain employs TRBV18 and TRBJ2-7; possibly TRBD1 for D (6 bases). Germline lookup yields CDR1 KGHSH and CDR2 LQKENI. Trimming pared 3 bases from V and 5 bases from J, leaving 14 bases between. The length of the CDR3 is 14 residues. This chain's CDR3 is CASSPGTSRHEQYF. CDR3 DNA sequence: TGTGCCAGCTCACCCGGGACATCCAGGCACGAGCAGTACTTC.

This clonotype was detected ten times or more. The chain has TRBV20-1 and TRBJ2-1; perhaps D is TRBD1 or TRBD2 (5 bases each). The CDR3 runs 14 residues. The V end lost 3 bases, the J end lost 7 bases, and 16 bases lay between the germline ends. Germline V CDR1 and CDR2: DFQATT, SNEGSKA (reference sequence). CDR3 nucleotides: TGCAGTGCTAGCCGGGGCCTGGGGAAGAATGAGCAGTTCTTC. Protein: CSASRGLGKNEQFF.

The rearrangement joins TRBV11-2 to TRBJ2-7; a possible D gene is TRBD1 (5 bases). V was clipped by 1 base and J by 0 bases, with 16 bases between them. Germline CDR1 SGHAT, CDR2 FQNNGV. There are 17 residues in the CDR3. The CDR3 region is CASSLVLQGEASYEQYF. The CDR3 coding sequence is TGTGCCAGCAGCTTAGTTCTTCAGGGTGAAGCCTCCTACGAGCAGTACTTC.

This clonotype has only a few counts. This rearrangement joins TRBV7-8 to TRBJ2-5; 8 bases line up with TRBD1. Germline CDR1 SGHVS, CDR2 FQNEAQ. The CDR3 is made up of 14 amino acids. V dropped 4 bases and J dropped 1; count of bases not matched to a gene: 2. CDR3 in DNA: TGTGCCAGCAGCTCAGGGGGCGGCCAAGAGACCCAGTACTTC. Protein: CASSSGGGQETQYF. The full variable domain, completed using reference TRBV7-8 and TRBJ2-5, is GAGVSQSPRYKVAKRGQDVALRCDPISGHVSLFWYQQALGQGPEFLTYFQNEAQLDKSGLPSDRFFAERPEGSVSTLKIQRTQQEDSAVYLCASSSGGGQETQYFGPGTRLLVL.

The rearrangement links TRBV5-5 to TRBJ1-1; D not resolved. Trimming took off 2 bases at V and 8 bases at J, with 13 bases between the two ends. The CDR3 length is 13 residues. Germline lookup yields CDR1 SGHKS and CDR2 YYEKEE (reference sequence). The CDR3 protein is CASSLFSDREAFF. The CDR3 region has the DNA TGTGCCAGCAGCTTATTCTCAGACCGGGAAGCTTTCTTT.

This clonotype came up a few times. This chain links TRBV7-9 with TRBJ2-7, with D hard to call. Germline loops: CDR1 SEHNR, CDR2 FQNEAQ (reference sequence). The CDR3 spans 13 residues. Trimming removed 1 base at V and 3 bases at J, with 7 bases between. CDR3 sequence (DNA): TGTGCCAGCAGCTTAGTCCCTAGCTACGAGCAGTACTTC. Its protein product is CASSLVPSYEQYF.

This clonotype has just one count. The CDR3 loop is CATSDLGHQETQYF. The CDR3, as DNA: TGTGCCACCAGTGATTTGGGACACCAAGAGACCCAGTACTTC. V usage is TRBV24-1 and J usage is TRBJ2-5; D unclear. This CDR3 has 14 amino acids. V was trimmed by 0 bases and J by 0 bases, leaving 4 bases between them. Germline V gene data show CDR1 as KGHDR and CDR2 as SFDVKD.

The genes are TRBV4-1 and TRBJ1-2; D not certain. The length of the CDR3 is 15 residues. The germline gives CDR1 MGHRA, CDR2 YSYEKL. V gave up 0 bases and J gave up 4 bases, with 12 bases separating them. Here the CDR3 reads CASSQDWSNLYGYTF. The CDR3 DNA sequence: TGCGCCAGCAGCCAAGACTGGTCGAACCTCTATGGCTACACCTTC.

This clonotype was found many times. The CDR3 DNA reads as TGTGCCATCAGTGACAGGAATCAGCCCCAGCATTTT. This codes for CAISDRNQPQHF. This sequence joins TRBV10-3 and TRBJ1-5; D remains unclear. Trimming took 3 bases from V and 4 from J, leaving 4 bases between them. Germline V gene lookup returns CDR1 ENHRY and CDR2 SYGVKD. The CDR3 loop spans 12 amino acids.

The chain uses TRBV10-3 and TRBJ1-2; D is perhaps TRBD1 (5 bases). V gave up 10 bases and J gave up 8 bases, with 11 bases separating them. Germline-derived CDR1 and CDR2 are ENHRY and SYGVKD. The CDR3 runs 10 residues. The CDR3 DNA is TGTGCCAGATCCCGGGGGGGCTACACCTTC. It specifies CARSRGGYTF.

The CDR3 DNA is TGCAGCGTTGCCCCCAAGGAGGGGTACGAGCAGTACTTC. Its protein is CSVAPKEGYEQYF. The chain joins TRBV29-1 to TRBJ2-7, with D perhaps matching TRBD2 (6 bases). In germline, CDR1 is SQVTM, CDR2 ANQGSEA. The CDR3 consists of 13 residues. The germline V and J ends were trimmed by 4 bases and 4 bases, with 14 bases remaining between them.

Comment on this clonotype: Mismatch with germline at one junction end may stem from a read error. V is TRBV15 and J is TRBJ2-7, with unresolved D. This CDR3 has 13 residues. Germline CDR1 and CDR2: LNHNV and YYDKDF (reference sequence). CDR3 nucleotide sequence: TGTGCCACCAGCAGTTTCGGGTTCCACGAGCGGTACTTC. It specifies CATSSFGFHERYF.

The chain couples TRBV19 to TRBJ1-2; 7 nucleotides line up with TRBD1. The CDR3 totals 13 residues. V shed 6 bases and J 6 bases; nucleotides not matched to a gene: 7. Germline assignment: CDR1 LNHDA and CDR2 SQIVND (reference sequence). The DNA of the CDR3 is TGTGCCAGTAGACCTACAGGGGTTAATGGCTACACCTTC. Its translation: CASRPTGVNGYTF.